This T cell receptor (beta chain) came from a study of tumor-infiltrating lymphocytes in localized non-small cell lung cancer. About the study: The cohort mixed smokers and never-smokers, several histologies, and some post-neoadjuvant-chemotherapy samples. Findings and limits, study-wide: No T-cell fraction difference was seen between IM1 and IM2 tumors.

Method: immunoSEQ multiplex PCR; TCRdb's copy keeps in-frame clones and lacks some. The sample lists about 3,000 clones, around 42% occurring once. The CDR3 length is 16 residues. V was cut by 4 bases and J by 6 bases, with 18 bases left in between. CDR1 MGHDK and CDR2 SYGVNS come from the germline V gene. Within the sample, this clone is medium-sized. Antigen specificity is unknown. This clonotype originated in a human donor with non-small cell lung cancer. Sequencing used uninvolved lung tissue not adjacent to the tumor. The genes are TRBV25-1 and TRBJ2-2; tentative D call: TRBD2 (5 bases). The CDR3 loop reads CASSATAYSEAGELFF. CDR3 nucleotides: TGTGCCAGCAGTGCGACGGCATATAGCGAGGCCGGGGAGCTGTTTTTT.